Each of the 17 T cell receptor beta chains below was sequenced from the same sample in a study of regulatory T cells in long-lasting Graves disease. Building the TCR beta libraries relied on iRepertoire HTBI primers, and CDR3 regions underwent Arm-PCR. TCRdb itself ran the multiplex PCR reads through MiXCR, one entry per CDR3 protein. This table holds 680,000 or so distinct CDR3 sequences, about 15% found once. Sample time point: newly diagnosed GD, antithyroid drugs for less than 3 months. RNA extracted from PBMCs served as the sequencing template. These records were also assigned to another study, of T cells in Graves' hyperthyroidism and ophthalmopathy.

Sequenced material: peripheral blood mononuclear cells (PBMCs), taken at new diagnosis, from a patient treated with antithyroid drugs. The receptors were gathered from a woman younger than 45 with Graves disease.

This chain joins TRBV30 and TRBJ1-2, with TRBD1 matching 8 bases. The CDR3 covers 14 residues. Germline assignment: CDR1 GTSNPN and CDR2 SVGIG (reference sequence). Trimming cost V 0 bases and J 5 bases; bases outside gene matches: 5. CDR3 nucleotide sequence: TGTGCCTGGAGTGTAGACAGGGGACGGTATGGCTACACCTTC. It encodes CAWSVDRGRYGYTF. Variable domain in full (rest from reference TRBV30 and TRBJ1-2): SQTIHQWPATLVQPVGSPLSLECTVEGTSNPNLYWYRQAAGRGLQLLFYSVGIGQISSEVPQNLSASRPQDRQFILSSKKLLLSDSGFYLCAWSVDRGRYGYTFGSGTRLTVV.

This clonotype was counted at least ten times. The V call is TRBV7-9, the J call TRBJ1-1, with unresolved D. The CDR3 spans 14 residues. Germline assignment: CDR1 SEHNR and CDR2 FQNEAQ (reference sequence). The germline V and J ends were trimmed by 1 base and 2 bases, with 8 bases remaining between them. This CDR3 reads CASSLEQLNTEAFF. The CDR3 coding sequence is TGTGCCAGCAGCTTAGAACAGCTAAACACTGAAGCTTTCTTT.

The table lists this clonotype with many counts. This chain uses TRBV6-1 with TRBJ1-4; D unresolved. V was cut by 6 bases and J by 0 bases, with 14 bases left in between. Germline V gene data show CDR1 as MNHNS and CDR2 as SASEGT. This CDR3 has 16 amino acids. CDR3 in DNA: TGTGCCAGCAGGGGAACCGCTGTAACAACTAATGAAAAACTGTTTTTT. Its protein product is CASRGTAVTTNEKLFF.

Many counts were recorded for this clonotype. This sequence joins TRBV3-1 and TRBJ1-4; D uncertain. This CDR3 comprises 16 residues. Germline-derived CDR1 and CDR2 are LGHDT and YNNKEL (reference sequence). Trimming stripped 4 bases from V and 3 bases from J, with 15 bases between. CDR3 sequence (DNA): TGTGCCAGCAGCCGAAGCGTCGGGAACCCTAATGAAAAACTGTTTTTT. Protein product: CASSRSVGNPNEKLFF.

This clonotype has more than one count but fewer than ten. A much larger clone lies a single base off, so this may be a read error. In this CDR3 the conserved last residue, phenylalanine or tryptophan, is missing, so a read error is likely. The rearrangement uses TRBV6-2 or TRBV6-3 and TRBJ2-5; no clear D gene. Germline CDR1 is MNHEY and CDR2 is SVGEGT. V shed 8 bases and J shed 5 bases, with 9 bases lying between them. The CDR3 runs 11 residues. The CDR3 sequence: CASRTIETQYL. Here the CDR3 DNA reads TGTGCCAGCCGGACCATTGAGACCCAGTACCTC.

This clonotype was counted many times. The genes are TRBV7-8 and TRBJ2-1; 7 positions agree with TRBD2. V shed 5 bases, J shed 7 bases, and the junction held 14 bases outside the gene matches. There are 16 residues in the CDR3. CDR1 and CDR2 (germline): SGHVS, FQNEAQ. As DNA, the CDR3 is TGTGCCAGCAGCAACACTGGGAGGGGTTTCCTAAATGAGCAGTTCTTC. It yields the protein CASSNTGRGFLNEQFF.

The rearrangement uses TRBV3-1 and TRBJ2-2; TRBD1 might be the D (5 bases). The CDR3 contains 13 residues. The V end was cut by 6 bases, the J end by 6 bases, with 11 bases between. The germline gives CDR1 LGHDT, CDR2 YNNKEL (reference sequence). CDR3 in DNA: TGTGCCAGCAGGGGGCGCACCGCCGGGGAGCTGTTTTTT. Its protein product is CASRGRTAGELFF.

Many counts were recorded for this clonotype. This chain connects TRBV20-1 to TRBJ2-7, with 8 positions matching TRBD1. V was clipped by 6 bases and J by 5 bases; unmatched bases: 12. This CDR3 region has 14 residues. Looked up from germline, CDR1 is DFQATT and CDR2 is SNEGSKA (reference sequence). CDR3 amino acids: CSARNRDRWDEQYF. In DNA, the CDR3 is TGCAGTGCCAGGAACCGGGACAGGTGGGACGAGCAGTACTTC.

J is TRBJ2-7 and V is TRBV20-1; tentative D call: TRBD1 (7 bases). Trimming took off 0 bases at V and 4 bases at J, with 22 bases between the two ends. Germline V gives CDR1 DFQATT, CDR2 SNEGSKA (reference sequence). The CDR3 is made up of 17 amino acids. The chain's CDR3 is CSARDWAGGLSGYEQYF. DNA for the CDR3: TGCAGTGCTAGAGATTGGGCAGGGGGACTTTCGGGTTACGAGCAGTACTTC.

This clonotype was seen a few times. This rearrangement joins TRBV27 to TRBJ2-5; tentative D call: TRBD1 (6 bases). There are 14 residues in the CDR3. Between the trimmed V and J ends, which lost 4 bases and 6 bases, there was a span of 15 bases. The germline V gene has CDR1 MNHEY and CDR2 SMNVEV (reference sequence). The CDR3 is CASSSNRERKTQYF. The CDR3 DNA reads as TGTGCCAGCAGTTCTAACAGGGAGCGTAAGACCCAGTACTTC.

This clonotype was picked up many times. V gene TRBV27 combines with J gene TRBJ2-6; maybe TRBD1 (5 bases). CDR3 length: 16 residues. The germline V and J ends were trimmed by 2 bases and 4 bases, with 12 bases remaining between them. Germline V gene sequence: CDR1 MNHEY, CDR2 SMNVEV (reference sequence). This CDR3 is CASSLARATGANVLTF. The CDR3 nucleotides are TGTGCCAGCAGTTTAGCCAGGGCTACCGGGGCCAACGTCCTGACTTTC.

This clonotype was detected many times. This chain joins TRBV12-3 or TRBV12-4 and TRBJ2-7; TRBD1 aligns across 7 bases. The V and J ends lost 1 base and 2 bases, in that order; junction bases with no gene match: 5. This CDR3 has 15 amino acids. The CDR3 protein is CASSLEGTGAYEQYF. CDR3 DNA: TGTGCCAGCAGTTTAGAGGGTACAGGGGCCTACGAGCAGTACTTC.

V is TRBV20-1 and J is TRBJ2-5; either TRBD1 or TRBD2 may fit D (6 bases each). The CDR3 sequence is 14 residues long. CDR1 is DFQATT, CDR2 SNEGSKA, per germline (reference sequence). The V end was cut by 3 bases, the J end by 5 bases, with 16 bases between. CDR3 region: CSASDALGGETQYF. The CDR3 DNA follows: TGCAGTGCTAGTGACGCACTAGGGGGGGAGACCCAGTACTTC.

This clonotype has at least ten counts. The genes are TRBV28 and TRBJ1-1, with D uncertain. This CDR3 comprises 13 residues. Germline V CDR1 and CDR2: MDHEN, SYDVKM. V lost 8 bases and J 0 bases, leaving 10 bases between the germline ends. The CDR3 sequence is CASGGLLNTEAFF. The CDR3 DNA sequence: TGTGCCAGCGGCGGACTGCTGAACACTGAAGCTTTCTTT. Together with reference TRBV28 and TRBJ1-1, the CDR3 gives the full variable domain: DVKVTQSSRYLVKRTGEKVFLECVQDMDHENMFWYRQDPGLGLRLIYFSYDVKMKEKGDIPEGYSVSREKKERFSLILESASTNQTSMYLCASGGLLNTEAFFGQGTRLTVV.

This clonotype was detected ten times or more. V is TRBV6-1 and J is TRBJ2-3; D remains unclear. The length of the CDR3 is 12 residues. Trimming shortened V by 8 bases and J by 0 bases, and 6 bases separated the two germline ends. The germline gives CDR1 MNHNS, CDR2 SASEGT. The CDR3 nucleotides are TGTGCCAGCGCAGCCAGCACAGATACGCAGTATTTT. Translation: CASAASTDTQYF.

This clonotype was counted many times. The gene calls are TRBV20-1 and TRBJ2-7, with TRBD2 identical over 8 bases. The CDR3 contains 13 residues. Unmatched junction bases numbered 3, after V lost 2 bases and J lost 3 bases. The V gene's germline CDR1 is DFQATT and CDR2 SNEGSKA (reference sequence). The CDR3 is CSARLTSGYEQYF. CDR3 DNA: TGCAGTGCTAGACTCACTAGCGGCTACGAGCAGTACTTC.

This clonotype turned up a few times. J is TRBJ2-2 and V is TRBV6-1; a possible D gene is TRBD1 (6 bases). This CDR3 has 14 residues. V lost 4 bases to trimming and J lost 2 bases, with 8 bases between them. Per the germline V gene, CDR1 is MNHNS and CDR2 is SASEGT. CDR3 coding DNA: TGTGCCAGCAGTGGGACAGTCAACACCGGGGAGCTGTTTTTT. This translates into CASSGTVNTGELFF.